These T cell receptor beta chains were read from a single sample in a study of multiple sclerosis patients with progressive multifocal leukoencephalopathy. TCRdb keeps only in-frame clones here, not all; method: immunoSEQ multiplex PCR. The sample has some 31,000 clones; roughly 84% are singletons. The sequencing here drew on PBMCs, taken from a patient treated with natalizumab. All receptors come from a human donor with progressive multifocal leukoencephalopathy. Each CDR3 is given with its conserved first and last residue. A D gene is named only where the DNA matches it firmly. Size values are once, few and many counts, or a class for expanded clones, and some rows have none.

size,D,J,V,DNA,CDR3
once,TRBD2,TRBJ2-1,TRBV6-6,TGTGCCAGCAATTCCGGGACTAGCCCCTACAATGAGCAGTTCTTC,CASNSGTSPYNEQFF
.,.,TRBJ2-3,TRBV28,TGTGCCAGCAGTTTAGGCGGGGTCGGGAGAGATACGCAGTATTTT,CASSLGGVGRDTQYF
.,TRBD2,TRBJ2-1,TRBV6-7,TGTGCCAGCAGCCGAACTAGACTAGCGGGGGGGATTGAGCAGTTCTTC,CASSRTRLAGGIEQFF
.,TRBD2,TRBJ2-3,TRBV7-2,TGTGCCAGCAGCGGTAGCGGGAGGGCCACAGATACGCAGTATTTT,CASSGSGRATDTQYF
.,TRBD1,TRBJ1-2,TRBV27,TGTGCCAGCAGTTTCCACAGGACAGGACCCTATGGCTACACCTTC,CASSFHRTGPYGYTF
.,.,TRBJ1-1,TRBV7-8,TGTGCCAGCAGTGGGGACACCTGGAACACTGAAGCTTTCTTT,CASSGDTWNTEAFF
.,.,TRBJ2-4,TRBV6-6,TGTGCCAGCAGAGGGGACTCTCAGTTCAACATTCAGTACTTC,CASRGDSQFNIQYF
.,TRBD1,TRBJ2-7,TRBV19,TGTGCCAGTAGTATGGTGGGACAGGGGACCTACGAGCAGTACTTC,CASSMVGQGTYEQYF
.,TRBD2,TRBJ2-1,TRBV9,TGTGCCAGCAGCGTTGCGGGAGGGTGGGATGAGCAGTTCTTC,CASSVAGGWDEQFF
once,TRBD2,TRBJ2-1,TRBV11-2,TGTGCCAGCAGCTTAGGACTAGCTAGCAATGAGCAGTTCTTC,CASSLGLASNEQFF
once,TRBD1,TRBJ2-7,TRBV7-9,TGTGCCAGCAGCTTAACGCTGATCCGGTCGGGACAGGGCTCCTACGAGCAGTACTTC,CASSLTLIRSGQGSYEQYF
once,TRBD1,TRBJ1-1,TRBV6-5,TGTGCCAGCAGCCAGTCCCGGGACAGGAGCCTTGAAGCTTTCTTT,CASSQSRDRSLEAFF
.,.,TRBJ1-1,TRBV4-1,TGCGCCAGCAGCCAAGAATCGTTAAGAGGGCTGGTCACTGAAGCTTTCTTT,CASSQESLRGLVTEAFF
.,.,TRBJ1-2,TRBV20-1,TGCAGTGTAGAGGGGAACTATGGCTACACCTTC,CSVEGNYGYTF
once,TRBD2,TRBJ2-5,TRBV5-6,TGTGCCAGCAGCTTACTAGCGGGAAAAGAGACCCAGTACTTC,CASSLLAGKETQYF
.,.,TRBJ2-7,TRBV7-9,TGTGCCAGCAGCCCCACGACATCCTCCTACGAGCAGTACTTC,CASSPTTSSYEQYF
few,.,TRBJ1-2,TRBV28,TGTGCCAGCGGCTGGCAGGGGAATGTTGGCTACACCTTC,CASGWQGNVGYTF
.,TRBD2,TRBJ2-7,TRBV2,TGTGCCAGCAGTGTACCTAGCGGGAGGGCTCACGAGCAGTACTTC,CASSVPSGRAHEQYF
.,.,TRBJ1-1,TRBV7-9,TGTGCCAGCAGCCCGCCGGCCACGAACACTGAAGCTTTCTTT,CASSPPATNTEAFF
.,TRBD1,TRBJ2-1,TRBV15,TGTGCCACCAGCAGGGACTCACAGGGGGCGCAGAATGAGCAGTTCTTC,CATSRDSQGAQNEQFF
.,TRBD2,TRBJ2-2,TRBV6-5,TGTGCCAGCAGTTACTCCAGCGGGAGGGACGGGGAGCTGTTTTTT,CASSYSSGRDGELFF
.,.,TRBJ2-1,TRBV5-4,TGTGCCAGCAGCGGCCAAGGTATGTCTAGGTCCTACAATGAGCAGTTCTTC,CASSGQGMSRSYNEQFF
.,TRBD2,TRBJ2-5,TRBV5-6,TGTGCCAACAGCTTACTAGCGGGAAAAGAGACCCAGTACTTC,CANSLLAGKETQYF
.,TRBD1,TRBJ2-7,TRBV6-1,TGTGCCAGCAGTGCCACCCTCGGACAGGGGGCGAGGGAGCAGTACTTC,CASSATLGQGAREQYF
.,.,TRBJ1-2,TRBV11-3,TGTGCCAGCAGCGGGGGGGGCCAAAACTATGGCTACACCTTC,CASSGGGQNYGYTF
.,.,TRBJ1-1,TRBV29-1,TGCAGCGTTAAACAGGGGAACACTGAAGCTTTCTTT,CSVKQGNTEAFF
.,.,TRBJ1-4,TRBV27,TGTGCCAGCAGCTTTAGTGGAGCAAATGAAAAACTGTTTTTT,CASSFSGANEKLFF
.,TRBD1,TRBJ1-5,TRBV18,TGTGCCAGCTCACCAAGCAGGGGGCAACGGCAGCCCCAGCATTTT,CASSPSRGQRQPQHF
.,TRBD2,TRBJ2-7,TRBV27,TGTGCCAGCAGTCCCACCCGACTAGCGGGGGGCGAGCAGTACTTC,CASSPTRLAGGEQYF
few,.,TRBJ2-1,TRBV21-1,TGTGCCACCGAGCGTACGGGGGCTAGGGGCACGGATGAGCAGTTCTTC,CATERTGARGTDEQFF
.,TRBD2,TRBJ2-5,TRBV5-1,TGCGCCAGCAGCTTGGGGGGGACTAGTGGCGAGACCCAGTACTTC,CASSLGGTSGETQYF
.,.,TRBJ1-2,TRBV28,TGTGCCAGCAGTTTAATTAAGGAGGCCCTAAACTATGGCTACACCTTT,CASSLIKEALNYGYTF
.,TRBD1,TRBJ1-4,TRBV25-1,TGTGCCAGCAGTGGACAGGGGGCGGGTAATGAAAAACTGTTTTTT,CASSGQGAGNEKLFF
.,.,TRBJ2-5,TRBV7-3,TGTGCCAGCAGCTCCGGTAGCTTGGAGACCCAGTACTTC,CASSSGSLETQYF
.,.,TRBJ2-5,TRBV2,TGTGCCAGCAGTGAAGGTAATCCTCGAGAGACCCAGTACTTC,CASSEGNPRETQYF
.,TRBD1,TRBJ2-5,TRBV29-1,TGCAGCGTTGAAAGGGATCGGGACAGCCAAGAGACCCAGTACTTC,CSVERDRDSQETQYF
.,.,TRBJ2-7,TRBV5-4,TGTGCCGGCAGCCGTGACTACGAGCAGTACTTC,CAGSRDYEQYF
.,.,TRBJ1-5,TRBV6-5,TGTGCCAGTCAGGGAGGCAATCAGCCCCAGCATTTT,CASQGGNQPQHF
few,.,TRBJ2-7,TRBV4-1,TGCGCCAGCAGCCAAGACAGGGGGGGGTACGAGCAGTACTTC,CASSQDRGGYEQYF
few,.,TRBJ1-3,TRBV5-4,TGTGCCAGCAGCTTGTTTTCAGGAGGATCTGGAAACACCATATATTTT,CASSLFSGGSGNTIYF